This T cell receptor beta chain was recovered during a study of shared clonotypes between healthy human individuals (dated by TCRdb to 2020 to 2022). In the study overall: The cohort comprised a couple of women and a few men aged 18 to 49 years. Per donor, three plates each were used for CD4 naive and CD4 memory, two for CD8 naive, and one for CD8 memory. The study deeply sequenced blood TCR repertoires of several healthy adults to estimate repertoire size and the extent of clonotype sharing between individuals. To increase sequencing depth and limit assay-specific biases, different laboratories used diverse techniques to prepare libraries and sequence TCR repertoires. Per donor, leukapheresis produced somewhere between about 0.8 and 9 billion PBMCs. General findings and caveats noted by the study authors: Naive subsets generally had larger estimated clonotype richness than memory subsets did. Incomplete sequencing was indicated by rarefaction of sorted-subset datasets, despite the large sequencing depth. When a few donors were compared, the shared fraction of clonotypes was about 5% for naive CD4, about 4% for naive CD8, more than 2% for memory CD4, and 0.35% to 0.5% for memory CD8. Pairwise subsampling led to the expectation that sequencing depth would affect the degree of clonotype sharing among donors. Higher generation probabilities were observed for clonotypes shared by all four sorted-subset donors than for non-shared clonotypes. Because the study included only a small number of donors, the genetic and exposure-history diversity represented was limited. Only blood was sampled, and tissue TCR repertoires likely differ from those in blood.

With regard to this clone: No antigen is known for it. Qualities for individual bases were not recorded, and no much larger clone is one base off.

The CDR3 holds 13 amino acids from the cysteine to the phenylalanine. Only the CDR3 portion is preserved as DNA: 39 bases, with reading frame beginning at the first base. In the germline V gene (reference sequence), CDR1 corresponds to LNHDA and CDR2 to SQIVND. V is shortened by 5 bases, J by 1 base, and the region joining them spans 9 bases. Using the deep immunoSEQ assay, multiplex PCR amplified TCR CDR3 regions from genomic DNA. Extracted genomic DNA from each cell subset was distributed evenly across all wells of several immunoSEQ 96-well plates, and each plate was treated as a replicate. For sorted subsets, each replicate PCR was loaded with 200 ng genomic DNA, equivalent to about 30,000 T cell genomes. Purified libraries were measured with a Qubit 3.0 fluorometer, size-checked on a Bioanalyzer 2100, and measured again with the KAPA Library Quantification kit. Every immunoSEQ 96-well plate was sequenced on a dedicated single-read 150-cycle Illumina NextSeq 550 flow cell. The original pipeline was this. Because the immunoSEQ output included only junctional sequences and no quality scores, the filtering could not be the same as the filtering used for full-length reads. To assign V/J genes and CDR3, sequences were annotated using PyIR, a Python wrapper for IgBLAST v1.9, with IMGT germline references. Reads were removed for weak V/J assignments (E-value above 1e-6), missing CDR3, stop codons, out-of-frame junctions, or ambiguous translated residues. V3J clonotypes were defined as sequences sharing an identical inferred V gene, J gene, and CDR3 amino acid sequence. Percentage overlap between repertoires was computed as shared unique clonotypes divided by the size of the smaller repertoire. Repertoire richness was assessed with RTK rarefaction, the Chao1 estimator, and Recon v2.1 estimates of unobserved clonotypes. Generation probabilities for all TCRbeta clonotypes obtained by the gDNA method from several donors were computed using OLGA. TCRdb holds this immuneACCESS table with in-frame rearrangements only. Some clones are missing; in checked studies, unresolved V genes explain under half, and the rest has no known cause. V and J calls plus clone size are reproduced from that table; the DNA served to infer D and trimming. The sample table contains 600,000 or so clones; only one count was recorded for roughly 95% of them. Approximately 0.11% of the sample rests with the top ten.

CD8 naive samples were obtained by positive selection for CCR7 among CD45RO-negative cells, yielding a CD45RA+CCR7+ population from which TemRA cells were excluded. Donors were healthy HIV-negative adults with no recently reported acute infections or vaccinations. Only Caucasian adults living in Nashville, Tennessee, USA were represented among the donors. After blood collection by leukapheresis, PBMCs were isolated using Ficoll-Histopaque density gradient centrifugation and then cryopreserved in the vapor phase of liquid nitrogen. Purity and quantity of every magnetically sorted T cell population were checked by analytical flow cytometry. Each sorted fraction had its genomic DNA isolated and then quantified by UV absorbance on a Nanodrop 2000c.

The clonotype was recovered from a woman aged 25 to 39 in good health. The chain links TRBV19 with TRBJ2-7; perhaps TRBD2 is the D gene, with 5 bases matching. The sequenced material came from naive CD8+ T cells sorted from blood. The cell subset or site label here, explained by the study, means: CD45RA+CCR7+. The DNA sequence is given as TGTGCCAGTAGTCTTAGCGATTCCTACGAGCAGTACTTC. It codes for CASSLSDSYEQYF. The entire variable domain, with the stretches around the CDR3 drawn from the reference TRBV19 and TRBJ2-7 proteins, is DGGITQSPKYLFRKEGQNVTLSCEQNLNHDAMYWYRQDPGQGLRLIYYSQIVNDFQKGDIAEGYSVSREKKESFPLTVTSAQKNPTAFYLCASSLSDSYEQYFGPGTRLTVT.